This TCR beta chain was documented in a study of blood T cells in healthy people across ages. V gave up 5 bases and J gave up 8 bases; unmatched junction bases: 6. Looked up from germline, CDR1 is SGHTA and CDR2 is FQGNSA. This CDR3 is 16 amino acids long. A second roughly 6 to 11 cycle PCR used barcoded and J-beta primers. TCRdb reprocessed the 5' RACE reads via MiXCR and lists one record per CDR3 protein. The table has under 700,000 distinct CDR3 sequences, less than 25% seen once; the top ten hold 8.5% to 9.5%. The data were also submitted as part of a second study, on T cells of mothers and their children.

Sequences were obtained from blood. The V call is TRBV7-2, the J call TRBJ2-1; 16 bases line up with TRBD2. The TCR originated in a boy between 10 and 17 years old in good health. The CDR3 DNA reads TGTGCCAGCAGCCTCGGGACTAGCGGGAGGGCCCATGAGCAGTTCTTC. Protein: CASSLGTSGRAHEQFF.